Presented here are 14 T cell receptor beta chains from one specimen sequenced in a study of blood T cell repertoires in COVID-19. Data came from immunoSEQ multiplex PCR; TCRdb stores just in-frame clones and leaves some out. The sample has about 180,000 clones; roughly four fifths are singletons. The sample comprised peripheral blood. Receptor source: an older woman with COVID-19, enrolled during active disease.

The sample holds one count of this clone. The chain has TRBV15 and TRBJ1-3, with 7 positions matching TRBD1. The ends lost 3 bases at V and 2 bases at J; junction bases unmatched: 4. Germline V lookup: CDR1 LNHNV, CDR2 YYDKDF (reference sequence). CDR3 length: 15 residues. CDR3 in DNA: TGTGCCACCAGCAGTAGACAGGGTACTGGAAACACCATATATTTT. This codes for CATSSRQGTGNTIYF.

The chain uses TRBV6-6 and TRBJ2-7, with 10 bases fitting TRBD1. V shed 5 bases, J shed 4 bases, and the junction held 8 bases outside the gene matches. The CDR3 spans 15 residues. Germline loops: CDR1 MNHNY, CDR2 SVGAGI (reference sequence). The CDR3 DNA sequence: TGTGCCAGCAGTACCGGACAGGGGGGAAAGTACGAGCAGTACTTC. Protein: CASSTGQGGKYEQYF.

The genes are TRBV28 and TRBJ1-6; TRBD1 agrees at 7 bases. There are 15 residues in the CDR3. The V segment lost 4 bases and the J segment 8 bases; nucleotides outside the gene matches: 8. Per the germline V gene, CDR1 is MDHEN and CDR2 is SYDVKM. The CDR3 DNA reads as TGTGCCAGCAGTTCCCACCGGGACAGTTATTCACCCCTCCACTTT. It yields the protein CASSSHRDSYSPLHF.

This sequence joins TRBV19 and TRBJ2-1; the D is unclear. Trimming cost V 5 bases and J 5 bases, with 10 bases left between them. The CDR3 has 13 amino acids. Germline V gene sequence: CDR1 LNHDA, CDR2 SQIVND (reference sequence). CDR3 amino acids: CASSFKPNNEQFF. The CDR3 DNA sequence: TGTGCCAGTAGTTTTAAGCCCAACAATGAGCAGTTCTTC.

The CDR3 coding sequence is TGTGCCAGCAGGCCGGTAGGACAATCCTACACTGAAGCTTTCTTT. This gives the protein CASRPVGQSYTEAFF. V and J are TRBV7-7 and TRBJ1-1, with D maybe TRBD1 (5 bases). V was pared by 6 bases and J by 3 bases, with 17 bases between. Germline V lookup: CDR1 SSHAT, CDR2 FNYEAQ (reference sequence). The length of the CDR3 is 15 residues.

The chain has TRBV6-5 and TRBJ2-3, with TRBD2 matching 7 bases. The CDR3 runs 15 residues. The germline CDR1 and CDR2 sequences are MNHEY and SVGAGI. With V trimmed by 2 bases and J by 2 bases, 4 bases remained unmatched. DNA for the CDR3: TGTGCCAGCAGTTACCGAGCGGGGCACACAGATACGCAGTATTTT. As protein: CASSYRAGHTDTQYF.

The V gene is TRBV7-2, the J gene TRBJ2-1, with 11 bases lining up with TRBD2. The V gene end was trimmed by 0 bases and the J gene end by 7 bases; junction bases not matched to a gene: 5. This CDR3 spans 16 amino acids. Per germline, CDR1 SGHTA and CDR2 FQGNSA. In nucleotides, the CDR3 is TGTGCCAGCAGCTTAGCCGGGACTAGCGGATTTAATGAGCAGTTCTTC. The encoded protein is CASSLAGTSGFNEQFF.

The chain couples TRBV19 to TRBJ2-6; a possible D gene is TRBD2 (6 bases). With 10 bases removed from V and 0 bases from J, the gap between germline ends came to 16 bases. The length of the CDR3 is 16 residues. Germline V gives CDR1 LNHDA, CDR2 SQIVND (reference sequence). CDR3 in amino acids: CATSNQGLSGANVLTF. The CDR3 nucleotides read TGTGCCACCTCCAACCAGGGACTCTCTGGGGCCAACGTCCTGACTTTC.

The chain recombines TRBV7-7 with TRBJ2-1, with TRBD2 matching over 11 bases. The ends lost 2 bases at V and 6 bases at J; junction bases unmatched: 9. This CDR3 spans 17 amino acids. CDR1 and CDR2 (germline): SSHAT, FNYEAQ (reference sequence). Here the CDR3 reads CASSLSPPGLAGNEQFF. Written as DNA, the CDR3 is TGTGCCAGCAGCTTATCGCCACCTGGACTAGCGGGCAATGAGCAGTTCTTC.

The chain combines TRBV5-1 with TRBJ1-4, with 8 bases matching TRBD1. The CDR3 covers 16 residues. The ends lost 2 bases at V and 2 bases at J; junction bases unmatched: 5. In germline, CDR1 is SGHRS, CDR2 YFSETQ. This chain's CDR3 is CASSFGQGRTNEKLFF. CDR3 nucleotides: TGCGCCAGCAGCTTCGGACAGGGAAGGACTAATGAAAAACTGTTTTTT.

V usage is TRBV9 and J usage is TRBJ1-1; TRBD1 matches at 7 bases. The germline CDR1 and CDR2 sequences are SGDLS and YYNGEE. V lost 3 bases, J lost 1 base, and 6 bases stayed unmatched. The CDR3 length is 15 residues. CDR3 DNA sequence: TGTGCCAGCAGCGCGACCGGGACAGCGAACACTGAAGCTTTCTTT. This gives the protein CASSATGTANTEAFF. The full variable domain, with the rest looked up from reference TRBV9 and TRBJ1-1, is DSGVTQTPKHLITATGQRVTLRCSPRSGDLSVYWYQQSLDQGLQFLIQYYNGEERAKGNILERFSAQQFPDLHSELNLSSLELGDSALYFCASSATGTANTEAFFGQGTRLTVV.

The chain links TRBV19 to TRBJ1-5; D uncertain. Germline CDR1 LNHDA, CDR2 SQIVND (reference sequence). The CDR3 runs to 13 residues. Trimming removed 8 bases at V and 5 bases at J, with 13 bases between. The CDR3 spells CASQTQMDQPQHF. CDR3 DNA: TGTGCCAGTCAGACTCAGATGGATCAGCCCCAGCATTTT.

The chain has TRBV5-1 and TRBJ2-5, with 9 positions matching TRBD2. The length of the CDR3 is 15 residues. With V trimmed by 4 bases and J by 5 bases, 9 bases remained unmatched. The germline V gene has CDR1 SGHRS and CDR2 YFSETQ. This chain's CDR3 is CASSRGGSGSETQYF. CDR3 DNA: TGCGCCAGCAGCCGAGGTGGTAGCGGGAGCGAGACCCAGTACTTC.

Turning to this clone: Different DNA sequences within this sample yield the same CDR3. The CDR3 protein is CASSLGQGAGGYTF. The CDR3 region has the DNA TGCGCCAGCAGCTTGGGACAGGGGGCGGGTGGCTACACCTTC. This sequence joins TRBV5-1 and TRBJ1-2, with 10 bases aligning to TRBD1. Trimming at V came to 0 bases and at J to 7 bases, leaving 3 bases not matched to a gene. Germline-derived CDR1 and CDR2 are SGHRS and YFSETQ. This CDR3 region has 14 residues. The variable domain in full, completed from reference TRBV5-1 and TRBJ1-2, reads KAGVTQTPRYLIKTRGQQVTLSCSPISGHRSVSWYQQTPGQGLQFLFEYFSETQRNKGNFPGRFSGRQFSNSRSEMNVSTLELGDSALYLCASSLGQGAGGYTFGSGTRLTVV.